These 14 T cell receptor beta chains were sequenced from one sample in a study of cytomegalovirus exposure and HLA in healthy donors. Primers included in the PCR were 60 Vbeta and 13 Jbeta primers. Generated by immunoSEQ multiplex PCR, the TCRdb table keeps only in-frame clones and is missing some. The sample holds just over 150,000 clones, around four fifths seen once. The source material was PBMCs. All receptors derive from a female donor in good health and CMV-seronegative.

The V call is TRBV28, the J call TRBJ2-5; 14 bases fit TRBD2. The DNA end favors TRBJ2-7, so the J call may be wrong. The CDR3 sequence is 14 residues long. Germline CDR1 MDHEN, CDR2 SYDVKM. The DNA of the CDR3 is TGTGCCAGCTTTCGGACTAGCGGGAGGTACGAGCAGTACTTC. It codes for CASFRTSGRYEQYF.

V is TRBV5-1 and J is TRBJ2-1; 8 bases fit TRBD2. Germline V gives CDR1 SGHRS, CDR2 YFSETQ. Trimming at V came to 4 bases and at J to 8 bases, leaving 11 bases not matched to a gene. This CDR3 comprises 15 residues. CDR3 loop: CASSPSSGRKHEQFF. CDR3 sequence (DNA): TGCGCCAGCAGCCCTTCAAGCGGGAGAAAACATGAGCAGTTCTTC.

The chain links TRBV19 to TRBJ2-3; D is ambiguous. Germline values: CDR1 LNHDA, CDR2 SQIVND (reference sequence). The ends were cut back, 1 base at V and 6 bases at J, with 14 bases in the middle. The CDR3 sequence is 15 residues long. CDR3 in DNA: TGTGCCAGTAGTATAGGAAGATTTTTCGGGGATACGCAGTATTTT. Its protein is CASSIGRFFGDTQYF.

The chain is built from TRBV5-4 and TRBJ1-2; 7 nucleotides align to TRBD1. Trimming took 0 bases from V and 8 from J; bases not matched to a gene: 16. The CDR3 runs to 17 residues. Germline V gene lookup returns CDR1 SGHNT and CDR2 YYREEE (reference sequence). The CDR3 protein is CASSLAQLVRGGVGYTF. The DNA for the CDR3 is TGTGCCAGCAGCTTGGCTCAGTTGGTTCGAGGGGGCGTCGGCTACACCTTC.

The rearrangement links TRBV5-4 to TRBJ2-7, with a possible D match to TRBD1 (5 bases). This CDR3 is built from 16 residues. Per germline, CDR1 SGHNT and CDR2 YYREEE (reference sequence). V lost 6 bases, J lost 1 base, and 20 bases lay in between. The CDR3 spells CASIPDDRRFSYEQYF. In nucleotides, the CDR3 is TGTGCCAGCATCCCTGATGACAGAAGGTTTTCCTACGAGCAGTACTTC.

This clone was seen only once. The chain carries TRBV19 and TRBJ2-7; the match to TRBD1 covers 9 bases. This CDR3 comprises 15 residues. The germline CDR1 and CDR2 sequences are LNHDA and SQIVND (reference sequence). Unmatched junction bases numbered 2, after V lost 1 base and J lost 1 base. CDR3 sequence reads: CASSIAGTGSYEQYF. DNA for the CDR3: TGTGCCAGTAGTATAGCCGGGACAGGGTCCTACGAGCAGTACTTC.

The V and J genes are TRBV6-5 and TRBJ2-7; 8 bases line up with TRBD1. Per the germline V gene, CDR1 is MNHEY and CDR2 is SVGAGI. V trimming: 0 bases; J trimming: 3 bases; junction bases outside the gene matches: 7. The CDR3 runs 16 residues. CDR3 sequence reads: CASSYSSDRGFYEQYF. For the CDR3, the DNA is TGTGCCAGCAGTTACTCGAGCGACAGGGGTTTCTACGAGCAGTACTTC.

The chain recombines TRBV2 with TRBJ1-3, with 9 bases lining up with TRBD1. The V gene's germline CDR1 is SNHLY and CDR2 FYNNEI. After removal of 7 bases from V and 4 bases from J, the junction contained 8 bases not matched to a gene. The CDR3 spans 15 residues. The CDR3 DNA sequence: TGTGCCAGCATGAGGGACAGGGAAGTGGGAAACACCATATATTTT. Its translation: CASMRDREVGNTIYF. Filled out from reference TRBV2 and TRBJ1-3, the complete variable domain reads EPEVTQTPSHQVTQMGQEVILRCVPISNHLYFYWYRQILGQKVEFLVSFYNNEISEKSEIFDDQFSVERPDGSNFTLKIRSTKLEDSAMYFCASMRDREVGNTIYFGEGSWLTVV.

The chain combines TRBV6-5 with TRBJ2-7, with 14 bases that match TRBD2. The germline V gene has CDR1 MNHEY and CDR2 SVGAGI. This CDR3 spans 16 amino acids. Trimming cost V 4 bases and J 7 bases; bases outside gene matches: 9. CDR3 region: CASSSRLAGGPREQYF. The DNA for the CDR3 is TGTGCCAGCAGTTCCAGACTAGCGGGAGGGCCGAGGGAGCAGTACTTC.

V usage is TRBV7-9 and J usage is TRBJ2-3; 8 nucleotides match TRBD1. The CDR3 covers 14 residues. Trimming took 5 bases from V and 1 from J; bases not matched to a gene: 2. Per the germline V gene, CDR1 is SEHNR and CDR2 is FQNEAQ (reference sequence). CDR3 sequence (DNA): TGTGCCAGCAGCACAGGGGGTGGCACAGATACGCAGTATTTT. Its protein product is CASSTGGGTDTQYF.

V is TRBV9 and J is TRBJ1-2, with D possibly being TRBD1 (6 bases). Germline loops: CDR1 SGDLS, CDR2 YYNGEE. This CDR3 has 14 amino acids. Trimming left V 6 bases short and J 7 bases short, with 19 bases between. CDR3 DNA sequence: TGTGCCAGCAACCCGTTATCAGGGGCCCGTGGCTACACCTTC. It codes for CASNPLSGARGYTF.

The chain recombines TRBV20-1 with TRBJ2-7; a weak D match, TRBD1 (6 bases). There are 11 residues in the CDR3. V lost 5 bases to trimming and J lost 5 bases, with 10 bases between them. Germline loops: CDR1 DFQATT, CDR2 SNEGSKA (reference sequence). The CDR3, as DNA: TGCAGTGCTTCCTCAGGGGACGAGCAGTACTTC. It encodes CSASSGDEQYF.

Of note for this clone: This sample includes further DNA sequences coding for the same CDR3. The chain uses TRBV5-1 and TRBJ1-1; 8 positions match TRBD1. Losses at the gene ends were 0 bases for V and 2 bases for J; bases not matched to a gene: 3. This CDR3 region has 15 residues. The germline gives CDR1 SGHRS, CDR2 YFSETQ. The CDR3 DNA reads TGCGCCAGCAGCTTGGCCACAGGGGGAAACACTGAAGCTTTCTTT. Protein: CASSLATGGNTEAFF.

The V and J genes are TRBV6-6 and TRBJ2-2; 10 bases are a match to TRBD2. Germline CDR1 and CDR2: MNHNY and SVGAGI (reference sequence). The CDR3 is 15 amino acids. After removal of 7 bases from V and 7 bases from J, the junction contained 9 bases not matched to a gene. Here the CDR3 DNA reads TGTGCCAGCATTCAGCGGGAGGGCCTTGGCGGGGAGCTGTTTTTT. Translated: CASIQREGLGGELFF.